These 10 T cell receptor beta chains were sequenced from one sample in a study of blood T cell repertoires in COVID-19. Method: immunoSEQ multiplex PCR; TCRdb's copy keeps in-frame clones and lacks some. Here the sample spans fewer than 80,000 clones, roughly 74% being singletons. Sequenced sample: peripheral blood. The source is an elderly woman with acute or convalescent COVID-19.

This clone was recorded only once. The chain combines TRBV19 with TRBJ2-5; possibly TRBD2 for D (6 bases). The germline V gene has CDR1 LNHDA and CDR2 SQIVND (reference sequence). The length of the CDR3 is 13 residues. Trimming pared 6 bases from V and 3 bases from J, leaving 11 bases between. As DNA, the CDR3 is TGTGCCAGTAGGGCAGGGAGGAAAGAGACCCAGTACTTC. Its translation: CASRAGRKETQYF. Based on the CDR3 plus reference TRBV19 and TRBJ2-5, the full variable domain is DGGITQSPKYLFRKEGQNVTLSCEQNLNHDAMYWYRQDPGQGLRLIYYSQIVNDFQKGDIAEGYSVSREKKESFPLTVTSAQKNPTAFYLCASRAGRKETQYFGPGTRLLVL.

V gene TRBV7-2 combines with J gene TRBJ2-2, with D perhaps TRBD1 (6 bases). The CDR3 is made up of 14 amino acids. Germline V gene sequence: CDR1 SGHTA, CDR2 FQGNSA. Trimming removed 4 bases at V and 3 bases at J, with 9 bases between. Here the CDR3 reads CASSSQGYTGELFF. CDR3 nucleotides: TGTGCCAGCAGCTCACAGGGTTACACCGGGGAGCTGTTTTTT. The full variable domain, in which reference TRBV7-2 and TRBJ2-2 provide the parts outside the CDR3, is GAGVSQSPSNKVTEKGKDVELRCDPISGHTALYWYRQSLGQGLEFLIYFQGNSAPDKSGLPSDRFSAERTGGSVSTLTIQRTQQEDSAVYLCASSSQGYTGELFFGEGSRLTVL.

This clone was counted between two and nine times. The chain employs TRBV20-1 and TRBJ2-7, with D maybe TRBD2 (6 bases). The germline V and J ends were trimmed by 3 bases and 7 bases, with 22 bases remaining between them. This CDR3 region has 15 residues. In germline, CDR1 is DFQATT, CDR2 SNEGSKA (reference sequence). CDR3 loop: CSASAAGLPSGEQYF. The CDR3 bases are TGCAGTGCTAGTGCTGCGGGACTCCCATCGGGAGAGCAGTACTTC.

The V gene is TRBV4-3, the J gene TRBJ2-7, with D hard to call. V was clipped by 3 bases and J by 6 bases, with 12 bases between them. Germline assignment: CDR1 LGHNA and CDR2 YSLEER. The CDR3 runs to 13 residues. Written as DNA, the CDR3 is TGCGCCAGCAGCCATGACACCATGGGCGAGCAGTACTTC. It encodes CASSHDTMGEQYF.

Comment on this clone: Other DNA sequences in the same sample also yield this CDR3. This sequence joins TRBV7-9 and TRBJ1-2; unclear D gene. Germline V lookup: CDR1 SEHNR, CDR2 FQNEAQ (reference sequence). The V and J ends lost 1 base and 5 bases respectively, with 8 bases between them. CDR3 size: 13 residues. As DNA, the CDR3 is TGTGCCAGCAGCTTAGGGGGAGAGTATGGCTACACCTTC. It translates to CASSLGGEYGYTF.

The chain couples TRBV6-5 to TRBJ2-7; D gene uncertain. The CDR3 consists of 16 residues. Per the germline V gene, CDR1 is MNHEY and CDR2 is SVGAGI. Trimming pared 2 bases from V and 4 bases from J, leaving 18 bases between. CDR3 sequence reads: CASSYPSAGLSYEQYF. CDR3 nucleotides: TGTGCCAGCAGTTACCCCTCGGCAGGCCTGTCGTACGAGCAGTACTTC.

This clone was found once. The CDR3 is CASSLPGGPYEQYF. CDR3 nucleotide sequence: TGTGCCAGCAGCTTACCGGGAGGGCCCTACGAGCAGTACTTC. The chain has TRBV5-6 and TRBJ2-7; 8 bases align to TRBD2. The germline V gene encodes CDR1 SGHDT and CDR2 YYEEEE. This CDR3 is built from 14 residues. The V segment lost 2 bases and the J segment 2 bases; nucleotides outside the gene matches: 3.

Here the CDR3 DNA reads TGTGCCACCAGCAGAGTTGCGGGGCGATACAATGAGCAGTTCTTC. Its protein is CATSRVAGRYNEQFF. The V gene is TRBV15, the J gene TRBJ2-1; TRBD2 is a possible D gene (6 bases). The V end was cut by 1 base, the J end by 4 bases, with 11 bases between. CDR3 size: 15 residues. CDR1 is LNHNV, CDR2 YYDKDF, per germline (reference sequence).

The CDR3 nucleotides read TGTGCCGTGGGGGGGGGCGAGGTACAAGAGACCCAGTACTTC. Protein product: CAVGGGEVQETQYF. The chain employs TRBV19 and TRBJ2-5, with D perhaps matching TRBD2 (7 bases). CDR3 length: 14 residues. Germline CDR1 and CDR2: LNHDA and SQIVND (reference sequence). V lost 11 bases to trimming and J lost 2 bases, with 18 bases between them.

The gene calls are TRBV19 and TRBJ2-6; D possibly corresponds to TRBD1 (6 bases). The V end was cut by 6 bases, the J end by 0 bases, with 15 bases between. Per the germline V gene, CDR1 is LNHDA and CDR2 is SQIVND (reference sequence). The CDR3 covers 17 residues. The CDR3 nucleotides are TGTGCCAGTAGGGCGGACAGACAAATCTCTGGGGCCAACGTCCTGACTTTC. It specifies CASRADRQISGANVLTF.